One sample yielded the 10 T cell receptor beta chains listed below, sequenced in a study of blood T cells in healthy people across ages. A second PCR, run for roughly 7 to 12 cycles, used a sample-barcoded 5' primer plus a J-beta primer mix. One entry per CDR3 protein results from TCRdb running MiXCR on the 5' RACE reads. This table has 1.5 million to 2 million distinct CDR3 sequences, 35% to 50% appearing once. Sequencing was performed on blood. The source of these receptors is a human donor in good health.

The chain recombines TRBV7-6 with TRBJ1-2; 7 bases are a match to TRBD1. V dropped 6 bases and J dropped 5; count of bases not matched to a gene: 15. Germline loops: CDR1 SGHVS, CDR2 FNYEAQ. The CDR3 length is 16 residues. In DNA, the CDR3 is TGTGCCAGCAGTCTATACCCCAGGGGGGGCAGTTATGGCTACACCTTC. Translating it yields CASSLYPRGGSYGYTF.

V is TRBV5-5 and J is TRBJ2-2; 8 bases map to TRBD1. V was clipped by 1 base and J by 7 bases; unmatched bases: 6. CDR1 and CDR2 (germline): SGHKS, YYEKEE (reference sequence). There are 15 residues in the CDR3. The CDR3: CASSLHAGGSGELFF. CDR3 DNA sequence: TGTGCCAGCAGCTTGCATGCAGGGGGCAGCGGGGAGCTGTTTTTT. The whole variable domain, filled in from reference TRBV5-5 and TRBJ2-2, reads DAGVTQSPTHLIKTRGQQVTLRCSPISGHKSVSWYQQVLGQGPQFIFQYYEKEERGRGNFPDRFSARQFPNYSSELNVNALLLGDSALYLCASSLHAGGSGELFFGEGSRLTVL.

The chain recombines TRBV27 with TRBJ2-7, with D hard to call. Trimming removed 5 bases at V and 7 bases at J, with 15 bases between. The CDR3 is 13 amino acids. Germline V gene data show CDR1 as MNHEY and CDR2 as SMNVEV (reference sequence). CDR3 DNA sequence: TGTGCCAGCAGTGCCCCAGGACGGAGTGAGCAGTACTTC. Its translation: CASSAPGRSEQYF.

This clonotype was seen a single time. The V and J genes are TRBV24-1 and TRBJ2-1; possibly TRBD1 for D (6 bases). The CDR3 consists of 17 residues. V was pared by 2 bases and J by 4 bases, with 17 bases between. Germline CDR1 KGHDR, CDR2 SFDVKD. The CDR3: CATSDSDRPPIYNEQFF. CDR3 nucleotides: TGTGCCACCAGTGATTCGGACAGACCTCCGATATACAATGAGCAGTTCTTC.

A word on this clonotype: Germline is not matched at one junction end, which may reflect a read error. The chain carries TRBV19 and TRBJ1-1; TRBD1 aligns across 8 bases. CDR3 size: 16 residues. Germline V gives CDR1 LNHDA, CDR2 SQIVND (reference sequence). CDR3 nucleotides: TGTACCAGTAGTATATCGGCAGGGGGCGCCGGCACTGAAGCTTTCTTT. It codes for CTSSISAGGAGTEAFF.

The V gene is TRBV6-1, the J gene TRBJ2-5; D assignment may be TRBD1 or TRBD2 (6 bases each). With 6 bases removed from V and 7 bases from J, the gap between germline ends came to 15 bases. Germline values: CDR1 MNHNS, CDR2 SASEGT. The CDR3 has 13 residues. CDR3 nucleotide sequence: TGTGCCAGCAGAGGACAGTGGAGGGTGACCCAGTACTTC. Encoded protein: CASRGQWRVTQYF.

The chain employs TRBV29-1 and TRBJ2-2, with a tentative D call TRBD1 (6 bases). The CDR3 covers 13 residues. V lost 0 bases and J lost 4, with 6 bases in between. Germline V gene sequence: CDR1 SQVTM, CDR2 ANQGSEA. The CDR3 DNA reads as TGCAGCGTTGAAGAAGGGGGCACCGGGGAGCTGTTTTTT. The encoded protein is CSVEEGGTGELFF.

V and J are TRBV5-1 and TRBJ2-5; TRBD1 aligns across 7 bases. V shed 6 bases and J 0 bases; nucleotides not matched to a gene: 5. In germline, CDR1 is SGHRS, CDR2 YFSETQ. This CDR3 spans 14 amino acids. The CDR3 DNA reads TGCGCCAGCAAGGACAGGACCCACCAAGAGACCCAGTACTTC. Translating it yields CASKDRTHQETQYF.

The CDR3 loop reads CASSVGLRHRGGGYTF. As DNA, the CDR3 is TGTGCCAGCAGCGTAGGGTTGCGACACCGCGGCGGTGGCTACACCTTC. The chain recombines TRBV9 with TRBJ1-2, with D uncertain. The CDR3 spans 16 residues. Germline CDR1 reads SGDLS; CDR2 reads YYNGEE. Trimming cost V 0 bases and J 7 bases, with 19 bases left between them.

V and J are TRBV29-1 and TRBJ1-2; 8 bases line up with TRBD1. CDR1 and CDR2 from the germline V gene are SQVTM and ANQGSEA. After removal of 6 bases from V and 8 bases from J, the junction contained 8 bases not matched to a gene. CDR3 size: 12 residues. The CDR3 protein is CSVAGGLGGYTF. CDR3 DNA: TGCAGCGTCGCAGGGGGCCTTGGCGGCTACACCTTC.